The 27 T cell receptor beta chains below come from one sample, sequenced in a study of blood T cell repertoires in COVID-19. Here immunoSEQ multiplex PCR was the method, and the copy in TCRdb shows in-frame clones only, minus some. The repertoire holds under 250,000 clones, with about 88% as singletons. What was sequenced was peripheral blood. Receptors originate from a woman in her thirties or forties with acute or convalescent COVID-19.

The chain carries TRBV5-1 and TRBJ2-1; D is undetermined. The V end was cut by 3 bases, the J end by 2 bases, with 12 bases between. The CDR3 is made up of 15 amino acids. Germline V gives CDR1 SGHRS, CDR2 YFSETQ. The CDR3 here is CASSSVEEPYNEQFF. CDR3 DNA: TGCGCCAGCAGCTCGGTAGAGGAACCCTACAATGAGCAGTTCTTC.

The genes are TRBV12-3 or TRBV12-4 and TRBJ1-2, with TRBD1 identical over 8 bases. This CDR3 region has 13 residues. The V gene end was trimmed by 5 bases and the J gene end by 4 bases; junction bases not matched to a gene: 3. The CDR3 is CASSQGAGYGYTF. The CDR3, as DNA: TGTGCCAGCAGTCAGGGGGCGGGCTATGGCTACACCTTC.

The chain carries TRBV5-6 and TRBJ1-5, with a weak D call TRBD1 (5 bases). Trimming took off 4 bases at V and 7 bases at J, with 24 bases between the two ends. This CDR3 contains 17 residues. Germline V gives CDR1 SGHDT, CDR2 YYEEEE. The CDR3 nucleotides are TGTGCCAGCAGCCTCTTCAGGGCAGGGCCGGTTGGACAGCCCCAGCATTTT. This sequence encodes CASSLFRAGPVGQPQHF. The full variable domain, with the rest looked up from reference TRBV5-6 and TRBJ1-5, is DAGVTQSPTHLIKTRGQQVTLRCSPKSGHDTVSWYQQALGQGPQFIFQYYEEEERQRGNFPDRFSGHQFPNYSSELNVNALLLGDSALYLCASSLFRAGPVGQPQHFGDGTRLSIL.

J is TRBJ1-5 and V is TRBV30, with 8 bases that match TRBD1. The CDR3 is made up of 13 amino acids. Per germline, CDR1 GTSNPN and CDR2 SVGIG (reference sequence). J lost 4 bases, V lost 2 bases, and 1 base had no gene match. CDR3 coding DNA: TGTGCCTGGAGTACAGGGGGGAATCAGCCCCAGCATTTT. This sequence encodes CAWSTGGNQPQHF.

The CDR3 loop is CASSLPDRVNGYTF. As DNA, the CDR3 is TGTGCCAGCAGCTTACCAGACAGGGTTAACGGCTACACCTTC. The V call is TRBV11-2, the J call TRBJ1-2; 7 positions match TRBD1. Trimming took 2 bases from V and 8 from J; bases not matched to a gene: 8. The germline CDR1 and CDR2 sequences are SGHAT and FQNNGV. The CDR3 runs 14 residues.

The CDR3 here is CASSVDGGFRDTQYF. CDR3 DNA sequence: TGTGCCAGCAGTGTAGACGGGGGGTTCAGAGATACGCAGTATTTT. The rearrangement links TRBV25-1 to TRBJ2-3; TRBD2 matches 7 bases. This CDR3 is built from 15 residues. Germline assignment: CDR1 MGHDK and CDR2 SYGVNS. V shed 4 bases and J 5 bases; nucleotides not matched to a gene: 9.

The chain is built from TRBV7-9 and TRBJ1-1; D not resolved. V gave up 1 base and J gave up 1 base, with 10 bases separating them. The germline V gene encodes CDR1 SEHNR and CDR2 FQNEAQ (reference sequence). The CDR3 covers 15 residues. Here the CDR3 reads CASSLGGLTNTEAFF. The CDR3 coding sequence is TGTGCCAGCAGCTTAGGCGGGTTAACGAACACTGAAGCTTTCTTT.

The V and J genes are TRBV3-1 (or the pseudogene TRBV3-2) and TRBJ1-2; TRBD1 is a possible D gene (6 bases). The V gene's germline CDR1 is LGHDT and CDR2 YNNKEL (reference sequence). V lost 4 bases, J lost 1 base, and 10 bases lay in between. There are 14 residues in the CDR3. The CDR3 here is CASSPGAGNYGYTF. The CDR3, as DNA: TGTGCCAGCAGCCCAGGGGCGGGTAACTATGGCTACACCTTC.

In DNA form, the CDR3 reads TGCGCCAGCAGCCAAGATAACAGGGTGAACACCGGGGAGCTGTTTTTT. Translation gives CASSQDNRVNTGELFF. The chain carries TRBV4-1 and TRBJ2-2; weak D call: TRBD1 (6 bases). The CDR3 extends over 16 amino acids. CDR1 and CDR2 (germline): MGHRA, YSYEKL. V lost 0 bases and J 1 base, leaving 9 bases between the germline ends.

This chain links TRBV5-5 with TRBJ1-5; 10 nucleotides align to TRBD1. V was clipped by 3 bases and J by 2 bases; unmatched bases: 5. This CDR3 contains 16 residues. Per the germline V gene, CDR1 is SGHKS and CDR2 is YYEKEE (reference sequence). The CDR3 region has the DNA TGTGCCAGCAGCTCGGGACAGGGGAACGGCAATCAGCCCCAGCATTTT. It yields the protein CASSSGQGNGNQPQHF.

The count of this clone is one. The V call is TRBV19, the J call TRBJ2-6; D gene ambiguous. The CDR3 loop spans 16 amino acids. Per the germline V gene, CDR1 is LNHDA and CDR2 is SQIVND (reference sequence). Trimming shortened V by 4 bases and J by 4 bases, and 14 bases separated the two germline ends. In nucleotides, the CDR3 is TGTGCCAGTAGTACCGTGAAAGCAGGAGGGGCCAACGTCCTGACTTTC. It codes for CASSTVKAGGANVLTF.

This clone has only one observation. As DNA, the CDR3 is TGTGCCAGCACCTCCGACAGGGTTGGCTACACCTTC. Translated: CASTSDRVGYTF. This chain joins TRBV25-1 and TRBJ1-2; 7 positions match TRBD1. This CDR3 is 12 amino acids long. Germline V CDR1 and CDR2: MGHDK, SYGVNS. V was clipped by 7 bases and J by 7 bases; unmatched bases: 6.

This clone was recorded only once. V is TRBV2 and J is TRBJ2-3, with D possibly TRBD2 on 5 matching bases. Germline CDR1 SNHLY, CDR2 FYNNEI. V lost 11 bases to trimming and J lost 2 bases, with 14 bases between them. CDR3 size: 13 residues. The CDR3 sequence: CASRRDYTDTQYF. DNA for the CDR3: TGTGCCTCCCGACGGGATTACACAGATACGCAGTATTTT.

This clone was observed at least ten times. V usage is TRBV6-5 and J usage is TRBJ2-2, with TRBD2 as a possible D gene (6 bases). CDR1 and CDR2 from the germline V gene are MNHEY and SVGAGI. Trimming stripped 4 bases from V and 0 bases from J, with 12 bases between. This CDR3 contains 16 residues. CDR3 residues: CASSSGTFANTGELFF. In nucleotides, the CDR3 is TGTGCCAGCAGTTCCGGGACTTTCGCGAACACCGGGGAGCTGTTTTTT.

Only one count was recorded for this clone. This rearrangement joins TRBV24-1 to TRBJ1-1; D is possibly TRBD1 (5 bases). The CDR3 consists of 15 residues. Per germline, CDR1 KGHDR and CDR2 SFDVKD. Between the trimmed V and J ends, which lost 4 bases and 7 bases, there was a span of 18 bases. The CDR3 sequence: CATSDRTHRQLEAFF. The CDR3 DNA reads as TGTGCCACCAGTGACCGGACCCACAGACAGCTTGAAGCTTTCTTT.

V usage is TRBV19 and J usage is TRBJ1-2, with D unclear. Between the trimmed V and J ends, which lost 5 bases and 8 bases, there was a span of 21 bases. This CDR3 has 15 amino acids. Germline V gene lookup returns CDR1 LNHDA and CDR2 SQIVND (reference sequence). CDR3 bases: TGTGCCAGTAGTGGTCATCCCGTCCCGAATGAGGGCTACACCTTC. Its protein is CASSGHPVPNEGYTF.

The chain links TRBV6-6 to TRBJ2-5, with 7 nucleotides matching TRBD1. Germline lookup yields CDR1 MNHNY and CDR2 SVGAGI (reference sequence). The length of the CDR3 is 11 residues. V lost 7 bases, J lost 5 bases, and 1 base stayed unmatched. This chain's CDR3 is CASMTGETQYF. CDR3 bases: TGTGCCAGCATGACAGGGGAGACCCAGTACTTC.

The CDR3 DNA sequence: TGTGCCAGCAGTTACCAGGGGACAGGCTCTGGCTACACCTTC. Translation: CASSYQGTGSGYTF. This chain links TRBV6-5 with TRBJ1-2; TRBD1 agrees at 8 bases. The CDR3 consists of 14 residues. Germline values: CDR1 MNHEY, CDR2 SVGAGI. V lost 2 bases, J lost 7 bases, and 6 bases stayed unmatched.

The chain is built from TRBV24-1 and TRBJ1-5; tentative D call: TRBD1 (5 bases). Deletions cut 5 bases from V and 3 bases from J, with 7 bases between. CDR3 length: 13 residues. The germline gives CDR1 KGHDR, CDR2 SFDVKD. As DNA, the CDR3 is TGTGCCACCAGTGCGACAGCCAATCAGCCCCAGCATTTT. Translating it yields CATSATANQPQHF.

The chain recombines TRBV5-4 with TRBJ1-2; the match to TRBD1 covers 7 bases. The CDR3 has 14 residues. Germline loops: CDR1 SGHNT, CDR2 YYREEE (reference sequence). Germline trimming cut 3 bases from V and 3 bases from J; bases unmatched to any gene: 5. The CDR3 loop is CASSSLTGDYGYTF. As DNA, the CDR3 is TGTGCCAGCAGCTCCTTAACAGGGGACTATGGCTACACCTTC.

CDR3 region: CASSDPDRGGYTF. The CDR3 region has the DNA TGTGCCAGCAGTGACCCGGACAGGGGAGGCTACACCTTC. V usage is TRBV6-1 and J usage is TRBJ1-2; 9 bases align to TRBD1. CDR3 length: 13 residues. The germline V gene encodes CDR1 MNHNS and CDR2 SASEGT. After removal of 3 bases from V and 8 bases from J, the junction contained 4 bases not matched to a gene.

The chain recombines TRBV5-1 with TRBJ1-2, with 9 bases that match TRBD1. Germline-derived CDR1 and CDR2 are SGHRS and YFSETQ. The CDR3 consists of 18 residues. Trimming took 0 bases from V and 0 from J; bases not matched to a gene: 9. CDR3 protein: CASSLVGGQGLSNYGYTF. CDR3 nucleotide sequence: TGCGCCAGCAGCTTGGTAGGCGGACAGGGGCTTTCTAACTATGGCTACACCTTC.

The gene calls are TRBV7-9 and TRBJ1-4, with a tentative D call TRBD1 (6 bases). V lost 4 bases, J lost 8 bases, and 11 bases lay in between. Germline CDR1 reads SEHNR; CDR2 reads FQNEAQ (reference sequence). The CDR3 is made up of 13 amino acids. The CDR3 reads CASSSNQGEKLFF. The CDR3 DNA reads as TGTGCCAGCAGCTCCAACCAGGGGGAAAAACTGTTTTTT.

This clone was counted a few times. The chain is built from TRBV5-8 and TRBJ2-7; a possible D gene is TRBD1 (5 bases). This CDR3 region has 14 residues. CDR1 and CDR2 from the germline V gene are SGHTS and YDEGEE. V was shortened by 7 bases and J by 6 bases, with 20 bases between the two germline ends. CDR3 amino acids: CASLPMKGRGEQYV. The CDR3 DNA follows: TGTGCCAGCCTACCGATGAAGGGGCGAGGCGAGCAGTACGTC.

The CDR3 sequence: CASSPLPRAAGSTDTQYF. CDR3 coding DNA: TGTGCCAGCTCACCTCTCCCCCGCGCAGCGGGTAGCACAGATACGCAGTATTTT. This rearrangement joins TRBV18 to TRBJ2-3; D is perhaps TRBD2 (6 bases). The CDR3 loop spans 18 amino acids. Germline lookup yields CDR1 KGHSH and CDR2 LQKENI. Trimming took 3 bases from V and 0 from J, leaving 19 bases between them.

The genes are TRBV4-1 and TRBJ2-1, with a possible D match to TRBD1 (5 bases). The length of the CDR3 is 15 residues. Germline V lookup: CDR1 MGHRA, CDR2 YSYEKL. The V end was cut by 1 base, the J end by 6 bases, with 13 bases between. The CDR3 loop reads CASSQVAGWGNEQFF. The DNA for the CDR3 is TGCGCCAGCAGCCAAGTGGCAGGGTGGGGCAATGAGCAGTTCTTC.

The chain combines TRBV11-2 with TRBJ1-2, with D possibly matching TRBD1 (5 bases). The CDR3 covers 15 residues. Germline CDR1 reads SGHAT; CDR2 reads FQNNGV. Between the trimmed V and J ends, which lost 7 bases and 3 bases, there was a span of 18 bases. The CDR3 spells CASNAITDRDYGYTF. CDR3 nucleotides: TGTGCCAGCAACGCTATAACAGACAGAGACTATGGCTACACCTTC.